This T cell receptor (beta chain) was obtained from a study of blood T cell repertoires in COVID-19. Study at large: Italy, Spain and the United States were the sources of the convalescent and acute COVID-19 samples.

Assay: immunoSEQ multiplex PCR; the TCRdb copy retains only in-frame clones and omits some. The sample shows about 400,000 clones, around 90% of them seen only once. V was pared by 0 bases and J by 7 bases, with 13 bases between. Germline V lookup: CDR1 GTSNPN, CDR2 SVGIG (reference sequence). The CDR3 is 15 amino acids. Participant age was roughly 18 to 95 years, and participants resided in 24 US areas. The receptor comes from a woman between 40 and 55 years old with acute COVID-19. The sequencing sample was made of PBMCs or T cells enriched from blood (not recorded which). V and J are TRBV30 and TRBJ1-6; D may be TRBD1 (6 bases). Here the CDR3 reads CAWSVQGTRNSPLHF. For the CDR3, the DNA is TGTGCCTGGAGTGTGCAGGGGACGAGAAATTCACCCCTCCACTTT.